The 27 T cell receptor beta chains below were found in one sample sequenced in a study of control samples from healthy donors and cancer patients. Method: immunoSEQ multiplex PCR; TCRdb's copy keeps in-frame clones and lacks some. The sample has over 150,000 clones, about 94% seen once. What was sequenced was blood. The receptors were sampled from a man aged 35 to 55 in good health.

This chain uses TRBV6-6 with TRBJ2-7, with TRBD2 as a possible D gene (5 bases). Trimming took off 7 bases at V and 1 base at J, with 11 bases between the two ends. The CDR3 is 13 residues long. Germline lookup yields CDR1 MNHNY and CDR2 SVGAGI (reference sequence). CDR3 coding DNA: TGTGCCAGCACGGCAGGAGGATCCTACGAGCAGTACTTC. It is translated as CASTAGGSYEQYF.

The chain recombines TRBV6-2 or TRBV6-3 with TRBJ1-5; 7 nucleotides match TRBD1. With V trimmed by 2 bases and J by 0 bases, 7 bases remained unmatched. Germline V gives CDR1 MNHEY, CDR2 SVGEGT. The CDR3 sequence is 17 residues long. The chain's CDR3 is CASSYPGTAYSNQPQHF. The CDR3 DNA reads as TGTGCCAGCAGTTACCCAGGGACAGCGTATAGCAATCAGCCCCAGCATTTT.

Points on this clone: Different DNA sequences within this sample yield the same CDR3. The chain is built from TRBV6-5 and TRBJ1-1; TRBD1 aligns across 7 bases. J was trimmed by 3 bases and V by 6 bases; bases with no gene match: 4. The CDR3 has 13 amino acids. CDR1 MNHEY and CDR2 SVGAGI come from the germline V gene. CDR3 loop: CASRPGQYTEAFF. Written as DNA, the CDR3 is TGTGCCAGCAGGCCGGGACAGTACACTGAAGCTTTCTTT.

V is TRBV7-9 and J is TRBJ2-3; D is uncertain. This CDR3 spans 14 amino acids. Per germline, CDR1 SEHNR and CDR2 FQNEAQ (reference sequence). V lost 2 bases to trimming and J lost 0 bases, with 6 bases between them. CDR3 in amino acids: CASSLWVSTDTQYF. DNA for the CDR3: TGTGCCAGCAGCTTATGGGTTAGCACAGATACGCAGTATTTT.

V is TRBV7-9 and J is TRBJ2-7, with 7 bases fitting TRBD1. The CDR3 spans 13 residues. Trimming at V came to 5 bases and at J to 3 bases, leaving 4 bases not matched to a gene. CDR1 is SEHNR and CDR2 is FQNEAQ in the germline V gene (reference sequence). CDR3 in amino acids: CASSPGQFYEQYF. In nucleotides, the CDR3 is TGTGCCAGCAGCCCGGGACAGTTCTACGAGCAGTACTTC.

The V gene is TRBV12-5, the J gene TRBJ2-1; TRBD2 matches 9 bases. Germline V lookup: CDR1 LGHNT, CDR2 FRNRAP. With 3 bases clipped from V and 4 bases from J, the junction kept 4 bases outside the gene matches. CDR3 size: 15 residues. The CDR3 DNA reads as TGTGCTAGTGGTTTTAGCGGGGGCCTTTACAATGAGCAGTTCTTC. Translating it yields CASGFSGGLYNEQFF.

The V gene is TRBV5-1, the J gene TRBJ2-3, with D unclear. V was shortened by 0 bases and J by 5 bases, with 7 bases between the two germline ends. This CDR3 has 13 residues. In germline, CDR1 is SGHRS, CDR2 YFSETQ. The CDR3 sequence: CASSLVSQDTQYF. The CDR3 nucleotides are TGCGCCAGCAGCTTGGTATCACAAGATACGCAGTATTTT.

The CDR3 loop is CASSPYWTGGGNQPQHF. The CDR3 coding sequence is TGCGCCAGCAGCCCCTATTGGACAGGGGGAGGCAATCAGCCCCAGCATTTT. The J gene is TRBJ1-5, the V gene TRBV4-1; 10 nucleotides agree with TRBD1. V was clipped by 4 bases and J by 2 bases; unmatched bases: 8. The germline gives CDR1 MGHRA, CDR2 YSYEKL. The CDR3 length is 17 residues.

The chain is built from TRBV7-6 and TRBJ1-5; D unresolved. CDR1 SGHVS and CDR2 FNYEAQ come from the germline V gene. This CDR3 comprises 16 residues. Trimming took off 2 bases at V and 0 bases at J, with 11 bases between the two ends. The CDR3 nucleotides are TGTGCCAGCAGCTTATTGGGCCATCGTAGCAATCAGCCCCAGCATTTT. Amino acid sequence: CASSLLGHRSNQPQHF.

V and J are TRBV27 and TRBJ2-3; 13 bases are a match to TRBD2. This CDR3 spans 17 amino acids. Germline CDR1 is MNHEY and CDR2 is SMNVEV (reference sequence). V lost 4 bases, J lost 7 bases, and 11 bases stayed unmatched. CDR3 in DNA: TGTGCCAGCAGTTCCTCATTACTAGCGGGGGGGCTTTATACGCAGTATTTT. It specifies CASSSSLLAGGLYTQYF.

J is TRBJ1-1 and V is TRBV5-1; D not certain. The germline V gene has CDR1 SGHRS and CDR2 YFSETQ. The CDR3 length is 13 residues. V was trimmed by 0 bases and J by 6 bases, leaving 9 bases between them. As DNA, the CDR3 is TGCGCCAGCAGCTTGGTCACAAACTCTGAAGCTTTCTTT. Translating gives CASSLVTNSEAFF.

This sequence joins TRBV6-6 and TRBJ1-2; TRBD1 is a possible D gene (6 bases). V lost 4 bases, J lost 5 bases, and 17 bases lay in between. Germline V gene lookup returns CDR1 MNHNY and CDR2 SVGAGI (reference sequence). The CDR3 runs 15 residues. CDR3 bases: TGTGCCAGCAGTTTCTCAGGGGAGGTGGGGTATGGCTACACCTTC. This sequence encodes CASSFSGEVGYGYTF.

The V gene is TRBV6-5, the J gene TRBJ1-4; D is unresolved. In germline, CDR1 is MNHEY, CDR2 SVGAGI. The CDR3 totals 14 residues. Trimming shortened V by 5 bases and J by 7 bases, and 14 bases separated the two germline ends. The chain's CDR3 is CASSRYLGSEKLFF. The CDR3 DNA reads TGTGCCAGCAGTCGGTATCTGGGAAGTGAAAAACTGTTTTTT.

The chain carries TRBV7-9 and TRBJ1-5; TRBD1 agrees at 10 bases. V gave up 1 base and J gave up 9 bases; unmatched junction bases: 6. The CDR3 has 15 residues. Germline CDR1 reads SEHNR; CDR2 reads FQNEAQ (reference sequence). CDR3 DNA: TGTGCCAGCAGCTTAGGACAGGGGGCTAGCGGGCCCCAGCATTTT. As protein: CASSLGQGASGPQHF.

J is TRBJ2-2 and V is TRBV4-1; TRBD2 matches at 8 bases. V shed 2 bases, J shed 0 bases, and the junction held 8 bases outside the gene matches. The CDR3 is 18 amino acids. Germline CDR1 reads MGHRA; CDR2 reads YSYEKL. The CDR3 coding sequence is TGCGCCAGCAGCCAAATCCTCGGGGGGGGTACGAACACCGGGGAGCTGTTTTTT. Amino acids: CASSQILGGGTNTGELFF.

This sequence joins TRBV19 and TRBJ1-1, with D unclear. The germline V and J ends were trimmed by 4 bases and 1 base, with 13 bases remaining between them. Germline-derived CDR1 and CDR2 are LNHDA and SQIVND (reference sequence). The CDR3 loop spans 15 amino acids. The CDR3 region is CASSNLGITNTEAFF. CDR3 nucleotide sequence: TGTGCCAGTAGTAACCTGGGGATAACGAACACTGAAGCTTTCTTT.

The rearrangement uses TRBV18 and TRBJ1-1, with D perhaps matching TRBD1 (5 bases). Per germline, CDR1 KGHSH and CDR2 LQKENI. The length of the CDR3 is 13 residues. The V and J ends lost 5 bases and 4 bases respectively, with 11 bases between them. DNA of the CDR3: TGTGCCAGCTCAGGGGCGGTGGGCACTGAAGCTTTCTTT. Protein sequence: CASSGAVGTEAFF.

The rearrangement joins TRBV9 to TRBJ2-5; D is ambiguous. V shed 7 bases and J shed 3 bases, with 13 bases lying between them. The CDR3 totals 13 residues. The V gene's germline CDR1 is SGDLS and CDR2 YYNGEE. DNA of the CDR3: TGTGCCAGCGGGCCGTTTGGGGAAGAGACCCAGTACTTC. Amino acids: CASGPFGEETQYF.

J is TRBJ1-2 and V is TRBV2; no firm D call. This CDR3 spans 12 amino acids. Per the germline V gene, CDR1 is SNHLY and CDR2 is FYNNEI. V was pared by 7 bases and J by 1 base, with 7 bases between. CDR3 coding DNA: TGTGCCAGCACACAGAATAACTATGGCTACACCTTC. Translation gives CASTQNNYGYTF.

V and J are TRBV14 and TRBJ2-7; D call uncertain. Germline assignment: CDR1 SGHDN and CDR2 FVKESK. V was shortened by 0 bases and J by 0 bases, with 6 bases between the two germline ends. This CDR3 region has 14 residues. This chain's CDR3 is CASSQERSSYEQYF. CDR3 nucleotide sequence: TGTGCCAGCAGCCAAGAGAGGAGCTCCTACGAGCAGTACTTC.

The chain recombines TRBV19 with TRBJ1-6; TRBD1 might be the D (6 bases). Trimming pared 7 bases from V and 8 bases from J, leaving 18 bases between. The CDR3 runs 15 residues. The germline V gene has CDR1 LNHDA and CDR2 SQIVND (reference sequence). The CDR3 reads CASTYRPQGYSPLHF. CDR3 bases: TGTGCCAGTACTTATAGACCACAGGGCTATTCACCCCTCCACTTT.

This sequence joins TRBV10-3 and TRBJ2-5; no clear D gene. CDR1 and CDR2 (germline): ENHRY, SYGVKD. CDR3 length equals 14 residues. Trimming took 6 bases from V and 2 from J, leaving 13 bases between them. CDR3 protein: CAIRPALLQETQYF. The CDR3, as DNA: TGTGCCATCAGGCCAGCCCTCCTGCAAGAGACCCAGTACTTC.

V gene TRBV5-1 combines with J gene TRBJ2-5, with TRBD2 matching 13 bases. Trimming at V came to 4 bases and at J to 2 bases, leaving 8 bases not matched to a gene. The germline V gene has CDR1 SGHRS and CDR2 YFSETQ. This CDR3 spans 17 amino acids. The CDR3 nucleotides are TGCGCCAGCAGCAGGACTAGCGGGGGCCTTCTTCAAGAGACCCAGTACTTC. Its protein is CASSRTSGGLLQETQYF. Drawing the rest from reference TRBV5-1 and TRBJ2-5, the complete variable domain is KAGVTQTPRYLIKTRGQQVTLSCSPISGHRSVSWYQQTPGQGLQFLFEYFSETQRNKGNFPGRFSGRQFSNSRSEMNVSTLELGDSALYLCASSRTSGGLLQETQYFGPGTRLLVL.

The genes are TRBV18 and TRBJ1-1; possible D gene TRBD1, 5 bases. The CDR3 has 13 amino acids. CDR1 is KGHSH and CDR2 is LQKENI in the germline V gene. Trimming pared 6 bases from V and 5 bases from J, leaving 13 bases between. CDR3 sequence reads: CASSWAGRTEAFF. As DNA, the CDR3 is TGTGCCAGCTCGTGGGCAGGGCGGACTGAAGCTTTCTTT.

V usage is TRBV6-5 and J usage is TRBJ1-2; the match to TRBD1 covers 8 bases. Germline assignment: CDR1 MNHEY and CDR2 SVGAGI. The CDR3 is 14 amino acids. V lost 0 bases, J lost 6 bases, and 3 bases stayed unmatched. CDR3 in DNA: TGTGCCAGCAGTTACTCCCGGACAGGGAATGGCTACACCTTC. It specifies CASSYSRTGNGYTF.

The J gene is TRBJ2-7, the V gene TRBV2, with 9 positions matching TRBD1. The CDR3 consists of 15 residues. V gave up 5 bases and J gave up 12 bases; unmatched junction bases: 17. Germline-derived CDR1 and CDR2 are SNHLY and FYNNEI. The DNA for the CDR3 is TGTGCCAGCAGTAGCGGCGCCGGACAGGGGAGAAATCGGTACTTC. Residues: CASSSGAGQGRNRYF.

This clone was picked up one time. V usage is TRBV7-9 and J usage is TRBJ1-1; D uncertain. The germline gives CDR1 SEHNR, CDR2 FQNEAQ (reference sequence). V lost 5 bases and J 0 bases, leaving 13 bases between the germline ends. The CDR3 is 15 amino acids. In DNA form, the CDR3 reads TGTGCCAGCAGCCCCGGTTTAGGGATGAACACTGAAGCTTTCTTT. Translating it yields CASSPGLGMNTEAFF.